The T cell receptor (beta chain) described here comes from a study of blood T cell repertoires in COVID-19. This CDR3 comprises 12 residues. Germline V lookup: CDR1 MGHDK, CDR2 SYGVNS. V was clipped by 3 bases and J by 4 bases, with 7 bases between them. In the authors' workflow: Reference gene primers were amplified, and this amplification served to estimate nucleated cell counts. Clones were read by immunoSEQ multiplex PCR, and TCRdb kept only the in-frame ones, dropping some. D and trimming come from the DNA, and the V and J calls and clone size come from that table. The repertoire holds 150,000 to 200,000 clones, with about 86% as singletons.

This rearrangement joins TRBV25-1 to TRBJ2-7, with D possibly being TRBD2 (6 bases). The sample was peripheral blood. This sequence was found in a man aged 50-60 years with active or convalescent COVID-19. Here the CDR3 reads CASSEGGYEQYF. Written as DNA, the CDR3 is TGTGCCAGCAGTGAGGGGGGATACGAGCAGTACTTC.